The 4 T cell receptor beta chains reported below all come from one sample, sequenced in a study of CD8+ T cells in alopecia areata. Once RNA had been extracted, it was reverse transcribed into cDNA to act as the sequencing template. The data were produced by immunoSEQ multiplex PCR, yet TCRdb's version contains in-frame clones alone and is incomplete. This sample has tens of thousands of clones, with 40% to 55% found just once. This sample's treatment: oral pan-JAK inhibitor, 5-10 mg twice daily. The sample consisted of CD8+ T cells sorted from blood, taken at approximately week 37, from a patient treated with tofacitinib. The receptors come from a human donor with alopecia areata.

V and J are TRBV2 and TRBJ1-5, with a tentative D call TRBD1 (6 bases). The CDR3 spans 13 residues. Between the trimmed V and J ends, which lost 3 bases and 9 bases, there was a span of 12 bases. Looked up from germline, CDR1 is SNHLY and CDR2 is FYNNEI. CDR3 DNA: TGTGCCAGCAGTGACAGGGGAACTGGGCCCCAGCATTTT. This sequence encodes CASSDRGTGPQHF.

The chain recombines TRBV7-9 with TRBJ2-5, with 7 bases matching TRBD2. After removal of 6 bases from V and 4 bases from J, the junction contained 17 bases not matched to a gene. This CDR3 spans 17 amino acids. Germline lookup yields CDR1 SEHNR and CDR2 FQNEAQ (reference sequence). CDR3 amino acids: CASSSPRGGPLRETQYF. The DNA of the CDR3 is TGTGCCAGCAGTTCCCCTCGGGGAGGGCCGTTGCGAGAGACCCAGTACTTC.

The chain links TRBV15 to TRBJ2-3; D could derive from TRBD1 or TRBD2 (6 bases each). Germline CDR1 reads LNHNV; CDR2 reads YYDKDF (reference sequence). The CDR3 has 17 residues. V was trimmed by 1 base and J by 6 bases, leaving 20 bases between them. The chain's CDR3 is CATSRALTGAGLDTQYF. CDR3 DNA: TGTGCCACCAGCAGAGCACTGACGGGGGCCGGCTTGGATACGCAGTATTTT. Full variable domain (rest looked up from reference TRBV15 and TRBJ2-3): DAMVIQNPRYQVTQFGKPVTLSCSQTLNHNVMYWYQQKSSQAPKLLFHYYDKDFNNEADTPDNFQSRRPNTSFCFLDIRSPGLGDTAMYLCATSRALTGAGLDTQYFGPGTRLTVL.

This clone was detected only a few times. The V gene is TRBV7-9, the J gene TRBJ2-7; the D is unclear. Germline loops: CDR1 SEHNR, CDR2 FQNEAQ (reference sequence). V lost 3 bases and J lost 2, with 8 bases in between. The CDR3 extends over 13 amino acids. The CDR3 sequence is CASSFRGTYEQYF. The CDR3 DNA is TGTGCCAGCAGCTTTCGTGGCACCTACGAGCAGTACTTC.